The clone carrying this T cell receptor (beta chain) appeared a few times. Its antigen is still unknown. The data were obtained in a study of tumor-infiltrating lymphocytes in localized non-small cell lung cancer. The CDR3 sequence is 15 residues long. J was trimmed by 5 bases and V by 7 bases; bases with no gene match: 8. CDR1 is MNHEY, CDR2 SMNVEV, per germline (reference sequence). Using immunoSEQ multiplex PCR, the repertoire was profiled, and TCRdb retains in-frame clones only, with some absent. The sample lists some 12,000 clones; around 81% were seen once. Study-wide results and caveats: Different pieces of the same tissue were used for each assay. Tumor T-cell fraction was not associated with recurrence-free survival.

The receptor comes from a human donor with non-small cell lung cancer. The sequencing sample was made of lung tumor tissue. The genes are TRBV27 and TRBJ2-5; TRBD2 agrees at 12 bases. CDR3 nucleotides: TGTGCCAGCACATCGCTAGCGGGGGGGCTGGAGACCCAGTACTTC. It encodes CASTSLAGGLETQYF.